This T cell receptor (beta chain) was retrieved from a study of early T cells in non-severe SARS-CoV-2 infection. Study-wide background: Bulk RNA isolated from unsorted whole blood underwent sequencing; chains were not paired. Study-level results: Reliance on VDJdb matching favored anti-spike CD8 responses; private and CD4 specificities were missed.

Individual cDNA molecules carried attached unique molecular identifiers. TCRdb re-analysed the 5' RACE reads in MiXCR, keeping a single row per CDR3 protein. The sample includes just under 60,000 distinct CDR3 sequences, 8% to 9% of them seen just once. The CDR3 totals 17 residues. Germline CDR1 and CDR2: MNHEY and SVGEGT. V was pared by 5 bases and J by 4 bases, with 9 bases of the junction left unmatched. Comments on this clonotype: The antigen remains unidentified.

The chain employs TRBV6-2 or TRBV6-3 and TRBJ2-5, with TRBD2 identical over 14 bases. The sequencing input was whole blood. The sequence was obtained from an adult who was a healthcare worker with PCR-confirmed SARS-CoV-2 infection or an uninfected control (not recorded which). The CDR3 DNA is TGTGCCAGCAGTACCGGACTAGCGGGAGGCGGGAGAGAGACCCAGTACTTC. Amino acids: CASSTGLAGGGRETQYF.